Below, 30 T cell receptor beta chains from the same sample are listed, as sequenced in a study of shared clonotypes between healthy human individuals. Assay: immunoSEQ multiplex PCR; the TCRdb copy retains only in-frame clones and omits some. The repertoire includes around 2.1 million clones, more than 90% of them detected once, and roughly 0.13% sits in the top ten. Sequencing was performed on naive CD4+ T cells sorted from blood. Subset denoted: CD45RA+ positively selected. These receptors all stem from a man between 18 and 35 years old in good health.

As for this clone: The junction differs from germline at one of its ends, possibly a read error. V usage is TRBV11-2 and J usage is TRBJ2-7; 10 nucleotides match TRBD2. In germline, CDR1 is SGHAT, CDR2 FQNNGV. The CDR3 is made up of 13 amino acids. In DNA form, the CDR3 reads TGTGCCAGCAGGTTAGCGGGGGGCCTCCCTAGGAACTTC. Translating it yields CASRLAGGLPRNF.

The chain employs TRBV10-3 and TRBJ2-3; D is perhaps TRBD1 (5 bases). Germline assignment: CDR1 ENHRY and CDR2 SYGVKD. V was shortened by 4 bases and J by 6 bases, with 17 bases between the two germline ends. This CDR3 region has 15 residues. For the CDR3, the DNA is TGTGCCATCAGTGCCTCCGAGACAGTCGGGGATACGCAGTATTTT. Translated, it gives CAISASETVGDTQYF.

V and J are TRBV28 and TRBJ2-5; no firm D call. CDR3 size: 13 residues. Germline CDR1 is MDHEN and CDR2 is SYDVKM. Trimming removed 3 bases at V and 5 bases at J, with 10 bases between. DNA of the CDR3: TGTGCCAGCAGTTTGAGGCTTCCGGAGACCCAGTACTTC. It specifies CASSLRLPETQYF.

The chain recombines TRBV5-6 with TRBJ2-2; TRBD1 or TRBD2 may be the D gene (6 bases each). The CDR3 totals 16 residues. Germline V lookup: CDR1 SGHDT, CDR2 YYEEEE. V shed 3 bases and J shed 4 bases, with 16 bases lying between them. CDR3 region: CASSSSGGRPTGELFF. DNA of the CDR3: TGTGCCAGCAGCTCTTCCGGGGGCAGACCCACCGGGGAGCTGTTTTTT.

The V and J genes are TRBV6-1 and TRBJ2-7; D is uncertain. Germline V lookup: CDR1 MNHNS, CDR2 SASEGT. Trimming shortened V by 7 bases and J by 2 bases, and 12 bases separated the two germline ends. The length of the CDR3 is 13 residues. CDR3 sequence (DNA): TGTGCCAGCACCCCCTTACAGACCTACGAGCAGTACTTC. Residues: CASTPLQTYEQYF.

About this clone itself: The sample contains more than one DNA sequence encoding this CDR3. V is TRBV10-3 and J is TRBJ2-3, with no clear D. Per the germline V gene, CDR1 is ENHRY and CDR2 is SYGVKD. The CDR3 consists of 13 residues. V was trimmed by 0 bases and J by 4 bases, leaving 5 bases between them. CDR3 sequence reads: CAISESPPDTQYF. In nucleotides, the CDR3 is TGTGCCATCAGTGAGTCACCCCCAGATACGCAGTATTTT.

The V call is TRBV19, the J call TRBJ1-5, with D uncertain. Germline values: CDR1 LNHDA, CDR2 SQIVND (reference sequence). The CDR3 runs 15 residues. V gave up 5 bases and J gave up 3 bases, with 14 bases separating them. CDR3 sequence: CASSLAASINQPQHF. Written as DNA, the CDR3 is TGTGCCAGTAGTCTCGCCGCGAGCATCAATCAGCCCCAGCATTTT.

V and J are TRBV10-3 and TRBJ2-3; D perhaps matches TRBD1 (5 bases). Germline-derived CDR1 and CDR2 are ENHRY and SYGVKD. V lost 7 bases and J lost 3, with 8 bases in between. This CDR3 comprises 12 residues. CDR3 region: CAINGQTDTQYF. CDR3 bases: TGTGCCATCAACGGACAAACAGATACGCAGTATTTT.

As to this clone: The sample carries other DNA sequences with the same CDR3. The rearrangement uses TRBV9 and TRBJ1-2; 8 bases are shared with TRBD1. Germline CDR1 is SGDLS and CDR2 is YYNGEE. The CDR3 has 12 residues. The V and J ends lost 3 bases and 7 bases, in that order; junction bases with no gene match: 2. The CDR3 sequence is CASSGDRGGYTF. Here the CDR3 DNA reads TGTGCCAGCAGCGGCGACAGGGGTGGCTACACCTTC.

The J gene is TRBJ1-3, the V gene TRBV12-5; D not certain. The germline V gene has CDR1 LGHNT and CDR2 FRNRAP. The CDR3 is 15 amino acids. Trimming removed 1 base at V and 3 bases at J, with 10 bases between. DNA for the CDR3: TGTGCTAGTGGTTTGGAGCCGTCGGGTGGAAACACCATATATTTT. Translated, it gives CASGLEPSGGNTIYF.

As to this clone: Other DNA sequences in this specimen translate into the identical CDR3. The CDR3 DNA follows: TGTGCCAGCAGCTTCCAGGGTGGCAATCAGCCCCAGCATTTT. Its translation is CASSFQGGNQPQHF. V and J are TRBV7-2 and TRBJ1-5; tentatively, D is TRBD1 (5 bases). The germline CDR1 and CDR2 sequences are SGHTA and FQGNSA. V dropped 3 bases and J dropped 2 bases, with 8 bases sitting between them. The CDR3 covers 14 residues. The full variable domain, with the rest looked up from reference TRBV7-2 and TRBJ1-5, is GAGVSQSPSNKVTEKGKDVELRCDPISGHTALYWYRQSLGQGLEFLIYFQGNSAPDKSGLPSDRFSAERTGGSVSTLTIQRTQQEDSAVYLCASSFQGGNQPQHFGDGTRLSIL.

The gene calls are TRBV25-1 and TRBJ2-2; tentatively, D is TRBD1 (5 bases). CDR1 and CDR2 from the germline V gene are MGHDK and SYGVNS. The CDR3 covers 14 residues. Between the trimmed V and J ends, which lost 3 bases and 3 bases, there was a span of 8 bases. Here the CDR3 DNA reads TGTGCCAGCAGTGACACAGGTTACACCGGGGAGCTGTTTTTT. As protein: CASSDTGYTGELFF.

The rearrangement joins TRBV6-1 to TRBJ2-1, with 7 bases identical to TRBD2. Germline trimming cut 7 bases from V and 4 bases from J; bases unmatched to any gene: 10. The CDR3 sequence is 15 residues long. The germline CDR1 and CDR2 sequences are MNHNS and SASEGT. The CDR3 region is CASTSTASGYNEQFF. The CDR3 DNA reads TGTGCCAGCACATCGACGGCTAGCGGATACAATGAGCAGTTCTTC.

The chain links TRBV4-3 to TRBJ2-2, with 9 bases matching TRBD1. V dropped 0 bases and J dropped 5; count of bases not matched to a gene: 1. The germline CDR1 and CDR2 sequences are LGHNA and YSLEER. The CDR3 runs to 15 residues. For the CDR3, the DNA is TGCGCCAGCAGCCAAGAACAGGGGGCGACCGGGGAGCTGTTTTTT. Residues: CASSQEQGATGELFF.

V and J are TRBV19 and TRBJ2-1; D is possibly TRBD1 or TRBD2 (5 bases each). Germline V gene sequence: CDR1 LNHDA, CDR2 SQIVND (reference sequence). CDR3 length: 12 residues. Trimming cost V 6 bases and J 9 bases, with 12 bases left between them. The CDR3 loop reads CASSVRDGEQFF. CDR3 bases: TGTGCCAGTAGCGTCAGGGACGGTGAGCAGTTCTTC. Together with reference TRBV19 and TRBJ2-1, the CDR3 gives the full variable domain: DGGITQSPKYLFRKEGQNVTLSCEQNLNHDAMYWYRQDPGQGLRLIYYSQIVNDFQKGDIAEGYSVSREKKESFPLTVTSAQKNPTAFYLCASSVRDGEQFFGPGTRLTVL.

The V gene is TRBV15, the J gene TRBJ2-5, with 8 bases fitting TRBD2. After removal of 9 bases from V and 6 bases from J, the junction contained 12 bases not matched to a gene. The germline gives CDR1 LNHNV, CDR2 YYDKDF (reference sequence). This CDR3 has 14 amino acids. The CDR3 is CATVPGLGMKTQYF. CDR3 DNA: TGTGCCACGGTCCCGGGACTAGGCATGAAGACCCAGTACTTC.

The rearrangement uses TRBV6-1 and TRBJ2-3; 10 bases are a match to TRBD2. The CDR3 has 18 amino acids. Losses at the gene ends were 4 bases for V and 0 bases for J; bases not matched to a gene: 10. CDR1 and CDR2 (germline): MNHNS, SASEGT. In DNA, the CDR3 is TGTGCCAGCAGTGCCGGACTAGCGGCACAATCTAGCACAGATACGCAGTATTTT. Its translation: CASSAGLAAQSSTDTQYF.

The V and J genes are TRBV19 and TRBJ2-3; the D gene is possibly TRBD2 (5 bases). This CDR3 region has 13 residues. CDR1 is LNHDA, CDR2 SQIVND, per germline (reference sequence). V shed 9 bases and J shed 3 bases, with 13 bases lying between them. The CDR3 protein is CASSSGMTDTQYF. The CDR3 nucleotides read TGTGCCAGCTCTTCCGGGATGACAGATACGCAGTATTTT.

Points on this clone: The junction does not match germline at one end; this may be a read error. Distinct nucleotide sequences in the sample also encode this CDR3. V usage is TRBV2 and J usage is TRBJ1-6; D is possibly TRBD1 (6 bases). The CDR3 is 15 residues long. CDR1 is SNHLY and CDR2 is FYNNEI in the germline V gene. CDR3 DNA sequence: TGCGCCAGCAGTGAAGGCAGGGGAGGCGGCTCACCCCTCCACTTT. Protein product: CASSEGRGGGSPLHF.

The CDR3 reads CAWSSPTGSQETQYF. In DNA form, the CDR3 reads TGTGCCTGGAGCTCCCCGACAGGGAGCCAAGAGACCCAGTACTTC. The chain couples TRBV30 to TRBJ2-5, with 7 bases aligning to TRBD1. This CDR3 has 15 amino acids. The junction had 8 bases not matched to a gene; V was cut back by 3 bases and J by 1 base. Germline CDR1 and CDR2: GTSNPN and SVGIG (reference sequence). The complete variable domain, with remaining parts taken from reference TRBV30 and TRBJ2-5, reads SQTIHQWPATLVQPVGSPLSLECTVEGTSNPNLYWYRQAAGRGLQLLFYSVGIGQISSEVPQNLSASRPQDRQFILSSKKLLLSDSGFYLCAWSSPTGSQETQYFGPGTRLLVL.

The rearrangement uses TRBV7-2 and TRBJ2-4, with TRBD2 matching 10 bases. The CDR3 is made up of 17 amino acids. With 5 bases clipped from V and 7 bases from J, the junction kept 14 bases outside the gene matches. Germline-derived CDR1 and CDR2 are SGHTA and FQGNSA. The CDR3 loop is CASSLLGAGGTSNIQYF. In nucleotides, the CDR3 is TGTGCCAGCAGCCTATTGGGAGCGGGAGGGACTTCTAACATTCAGTACTTC.

The chain is built from TRBV6-5 and TRBJ1-4; no clear D. Trimming removed 6 bases from V and 5 bases from J, with 16 bases in between. This CDR3 has 15 amino acids. From germline, CDR1 is MNHEY and CDR2 SVGAGI. The CDR3 sequence is CASRADGPPNEKLFF. As DNA, the CDR3 is TGTGCCAGCAGAGCGGACGGACCCCCCAATGAAAAACTGTTTTTT.

The rearrangement joins TRBV10-3 to TRBJ2-7; 9 bases match TRBD1. Trimming took 4 bases from V and 4 from J; bases not matched to a gene: 8. Germline CDR1 reads ENHRY; CDR2 reads SYGVKD. This CDR3 spans 15 amino acids. In DNA, the CDR3 is TGTGCCATCAGTGGATTGGGACAGGGAGAATACGAGCAGTACTTC. It encodes CAISGLGQGEYEQYF.

The CDR3 here is CAISESPPGQQFF. For the CDR3, the DNA is TGTGCCATCAGTGAGTCCCCGCCGGGACAGCAGTTCTTC. V is TRBV10-3 and J is TRBJ2-1; D tentatively reads TRBD1 or TRBD2 (5 bases each). The CDR3 totals 13 residues. Germline-derived CDR1 and CDR2 are ENHRY and SYGVKD. V was clipped by 0 bases and J by 11 bases, with 11 bases between them.

Worth noting for this clone: Other DNA sequences in this specimen translate into the identical CDR3. The rearrangement joins TRBV27 to TRBJ1-1; the D is unclear. The V gene lost 2 bases and the J gene lost 4 bases, with 5 bases spanning the gap. Germline V CDR1 and CDR2: MNHEY, SMNVEV (reference sequence). The CDR3 has 12 residues. CDR3 in amino acids: CASSLRGTEAFF. The CDR3 nucleotides read TGTGCCAGCAGTTTACGGGGCACTGAAGCTTTCTTT.

The chain employs TRBV27 and TRBJ2-5; tentative D call: TRBD1 (5 bases). Germline CDR1 MNHEY, CDR2 SMNVEV (reference sequence). The length of the CDR3 is 14 residues. The V end lost 3 bases, the J end lost 7 bases, and 15 bases lay between the germline ends. The CDR3 sequence is CASSFRERTGTQYF. CDR3 DNA: TGTGCCAGCAGTTTCAGGGAACGGACCGGGACCCAGTACTTC.

The genes are TRBV5-1 and TRBJ2-5; a possible D gene is TRBD1 (5 bases). From germline, CDR1 is SGHRS and CDR2 YFSETQ. The CDR3 consists of 13 residues. V lost 0 bases and J lost 5, with 8 bases in between. For the CDR3, the DNA is TGCGCCAGCAGCTTGGCAGGGCCGGAGACCCAGTACTTC. This encodes CASSLAGPETQYF.

The chain employs TRBV30 and TRBJ1-3; D may be TRBD1 (5 bases). Germline-derived CDR1 and CDR2 are GTSNPN and SVGIG (reference sequence). The CDR3 has 15 residues. The ends were cut back, 2 bases at V and 0 bases at J, with 11 bases in the middle. The CDR3 DNA is TGTGCCTGGAGTTTCACAGGTTCCTCTGGAAACACCATATATTTT. The encoded protein is CAWSFTGSSGNTIYF.

This rearrangement joins TRBV25-1 to TRBJ2-3; D not resolved. CDR3 length equals 13 residues. CDR1 is MGHDK, CDR2 SYGVNS, per germline. The ends were cut back, 1 base at V and 1 base at J, with 3 bases in the middle. CDR3 DNA sequence: TGTGCCAGCAGTGAATGGGGCACAGATACGCAGTATTTT. Amino acids: CASSEWGTDTQYF.

This chain links TRBV2 with TRBJ2-7; 9 nucleotides align to TRBD1. J lost 5 bases, V lost 7 bases, and 6 bases had no gene match. CDR3 size: 13 residues. CDR1 SNHLY and CDR2 FYNNEI come from the germline V gene. The CDR3 region has the DNA TGTGCCAGCACCGGACAGGGGTCCCACGAGCAGTACTTC. As protein: CASTGQGSHEQYF.